This TCR beta chain was profiled in a study of T-cell memory formation after mild COVID-19. About the research overall: Among the donors, TCR clusters were largely specific to each donor.

From 5'RACE with constant-segment primers came TCR alpha and TCR beta cDNA libraries that carried sample barcodes and UMIs. TCRdb re-called the 5' RACE reads with MiXCR, one entry per CDR3 protein. This sample has over 350,000 distinct CDR3 sequences, with 15% to 20% found just once. This clonotype was seen more than once but under ten times. Its antigen is still unknown. Overall study findings and caveats: CD8+ contracting clones occupied EMRA, while CD4+ ones occupied mainly CM and EM.

Germline V CDR1 and CDR2: SGDLS, YYNGEE. The CDR3 covers 16 residues. V was shortened by 3 bases and J by 3 bases, with 18 bases between the two germline ends. J is TRBJ1-2 and V is TRBV9; D perhaps matches TRBD1 (6 bases). Sequencing was performed on PBMCs or a T cell subset sorted from them (not recorded which). This TCR was sampled from a man aged 18 to 30 who had mild COVID-19 (a few samples of this study predate the infection). Cell type and time point are not known. The CDR3 DNA is TGTGCCAGCAGCGCCCCTCAGGGTGAGGGGGACTATGGCTACACCTTC. Residues: CASSAPQGEGDYGYTF.